Presented here are 4 T cell receptor beta chains from one specimen sequenced in a study of cytomegalovirus exposure and HLA in healthy donors. Vbeta (60) and Jbeta (13) primers were used in the PCR. Here immunoSEQ multiplex PCR was the method, and the copy in TCRdb shows in-frame clones only, minus some. This sample has roughly 100,000 clones, with over 80% found just once. The sample was PBMCs. The receptors come from a man in his late teens or twenties in good health and CMV-seronegative.

The rearrangement uses TRBV9 and TRBJ2-1, with a possible D match to TRBD1 (7 bases). The V end lost 4 bases, the J end lost 1 base, and 15 bases lay between the germline ends. The CDR3 has 16 amino acids. CDR1 is SGDLS, CDR2 YYNGEE, per germline. Here the CDR3 DNA reads TGTGCCAGCAGCACCGCAGGGGGGTATTCCTACAATGAGCAGTTCTTC. Its translation: CASSTAGGYSYNEQFF.

The V gene is TRBV7-2, the J gene TRBJ2-5; 8 bases line up with TRBD1. The CDR3 loop spans 15 amino acids. Germline CDR1 is SGHTA and CDR2 is FQGNSA. V was clipped by 6 bases and J by 4 bases; unmatched bases: 10. CDR3 DNA: TGTGCCAGCAGTCGGGGCAGGGGGCTTGGAGAGACCCAGTACTTC. Residues: CASSRGRGLGETQYF.

The chain recombines TRBV7-3 with TRBJ1-4; a weak D match, TRBD1 (5 bases). The length of the CDR3 is 13 residues. Per the germline V gene, CDR1 is SGHTA and CDR2 is FQGTGA. The V end was cut by 3 bases, the J end by 6 bases, with 8 bases between. DNA of the CDR3: TGTGCCAGCAGCTTTTCAGGGTATGAAAAACTGTTTTTT. The encoded protein is CASSFSGYEKLFF.

The rearrangement joins TRBV5-1 to TRBJ1-1, with no clear D. The length of the CDR3 is 15 residues. Per the germline V gene, CDR1 is SGHRS and CDR2 is YFSETQ. Trimming shortened V by 2 bases and J by 1 base, and 12 bases separated the two germline ends. The DNA for the CDR3 is TGCGCCAGCAGCTTTCTTGGAGCGGGGAACACTGAAGCTTTCTTT. Residues: CASSFLGAGNTEAFF.